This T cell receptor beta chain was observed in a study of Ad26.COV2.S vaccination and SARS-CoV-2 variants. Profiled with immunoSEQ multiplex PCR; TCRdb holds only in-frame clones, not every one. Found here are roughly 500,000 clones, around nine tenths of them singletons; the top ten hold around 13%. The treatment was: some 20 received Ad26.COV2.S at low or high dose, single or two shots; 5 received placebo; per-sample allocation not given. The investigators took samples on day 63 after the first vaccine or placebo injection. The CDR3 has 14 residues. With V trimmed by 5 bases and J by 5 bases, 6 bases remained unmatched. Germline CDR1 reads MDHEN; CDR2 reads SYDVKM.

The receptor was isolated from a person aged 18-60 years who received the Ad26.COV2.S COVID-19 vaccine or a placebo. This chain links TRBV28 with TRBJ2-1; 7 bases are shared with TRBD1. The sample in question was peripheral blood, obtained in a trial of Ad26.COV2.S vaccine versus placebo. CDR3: CASSDTGVHNEQFF. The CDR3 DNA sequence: TGTGCCAGCAGTGATACAGGGGTCCACAATGAGCAGTTCTTC. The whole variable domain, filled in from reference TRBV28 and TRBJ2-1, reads DVKVTQSSRYLVKRTGEKVFLECVQDMDHENMFWYRQDPGLGLRLIYFSYDVKMKEKGDIPEGYSVSREKKERFSLILESASTNQTSMYLCASSDTGVHNEQFFGPGTRLTVL.